This TCR beta chain came from a study of cytomegalovirus exposure and HLA in healthy donors. Study-level results: According to an earlier analysis, most TCR beta V segments yielded productive rearrangements about 87% or about 30% of the time.

The PCR employed 60 Vbeta primers together with 13 Jbeta primers. Here immunoSEQ multiplex PCR was the method, and the copy in TCRdb shows in-frame clones only, minus some. This repertoire shows approximately 200,000 clones, 60% to 85% found once; its top ten account for around 1.6%. Regarding this clone: Its specificity is unknown.

The origin of this receptor is a woman between 18 and 30 years old in good health and CMV-seronegative. Sequenced material: PBMCs.

CDR3 sequence: CASSSGGLAGVETQYF. DNA of the CDR3: TGTGCCAGCAGCTCCGGTGGACTAGCGGGAGTAGAGACCCAGTACTTC. This sequence joins TRBV5-8 and TRBJ2-5; 13 bases map to TRBD2. V trimming: 3 bases; J trimming: 4 bases; junction bases outside the gene matches: 6. This CDR3 region has 16 residues. CDR1 and CDR2 (germline): SGHTS, YDEGEE.